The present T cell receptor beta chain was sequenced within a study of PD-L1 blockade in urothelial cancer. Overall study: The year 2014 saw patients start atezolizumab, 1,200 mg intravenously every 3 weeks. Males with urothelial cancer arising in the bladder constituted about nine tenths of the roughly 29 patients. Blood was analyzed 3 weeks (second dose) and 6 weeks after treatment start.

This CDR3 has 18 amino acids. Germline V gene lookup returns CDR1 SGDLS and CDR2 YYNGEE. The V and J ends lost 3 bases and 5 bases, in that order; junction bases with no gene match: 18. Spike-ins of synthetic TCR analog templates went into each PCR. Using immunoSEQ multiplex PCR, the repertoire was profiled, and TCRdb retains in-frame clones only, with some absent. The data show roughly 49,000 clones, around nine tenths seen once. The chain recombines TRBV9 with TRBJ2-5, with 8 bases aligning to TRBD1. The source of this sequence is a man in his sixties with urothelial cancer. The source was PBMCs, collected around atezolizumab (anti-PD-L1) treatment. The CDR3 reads CASSGFDQTGDGFETQYF. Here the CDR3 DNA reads TGTGCCAGCAGCGGTTTTGACCAGACAGGGGACGGATTCGAGACCCAGTACTTC.